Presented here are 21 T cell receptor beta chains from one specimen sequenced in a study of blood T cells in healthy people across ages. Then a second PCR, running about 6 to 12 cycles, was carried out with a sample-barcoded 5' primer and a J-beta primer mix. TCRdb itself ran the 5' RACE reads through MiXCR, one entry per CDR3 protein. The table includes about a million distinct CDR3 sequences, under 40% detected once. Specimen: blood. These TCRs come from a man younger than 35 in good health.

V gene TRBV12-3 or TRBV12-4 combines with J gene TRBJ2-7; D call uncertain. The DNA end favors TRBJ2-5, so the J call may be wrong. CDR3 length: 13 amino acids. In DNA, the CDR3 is TGTGCCAGCAGTTCCAGAGAGGCGGAGACCCAGTACTTC. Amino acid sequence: CASSSREAETQYF.

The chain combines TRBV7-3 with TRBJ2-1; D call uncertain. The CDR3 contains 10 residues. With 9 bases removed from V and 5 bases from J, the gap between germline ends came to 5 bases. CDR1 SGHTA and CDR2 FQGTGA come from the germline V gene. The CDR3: CARPNNEQFF. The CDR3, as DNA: TGTGCCAGACCAAACAATGAGCAGTTCTTC.

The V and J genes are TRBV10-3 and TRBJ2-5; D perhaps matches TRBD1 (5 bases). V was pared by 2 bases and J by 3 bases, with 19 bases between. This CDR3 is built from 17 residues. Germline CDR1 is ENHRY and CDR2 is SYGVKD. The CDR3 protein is CAISEALSRQKEETQYF. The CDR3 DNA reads TGTGCCATCAGTGAGGCCCTATCTCGACAGAAAGAAGAGACCCAGTACTTC.

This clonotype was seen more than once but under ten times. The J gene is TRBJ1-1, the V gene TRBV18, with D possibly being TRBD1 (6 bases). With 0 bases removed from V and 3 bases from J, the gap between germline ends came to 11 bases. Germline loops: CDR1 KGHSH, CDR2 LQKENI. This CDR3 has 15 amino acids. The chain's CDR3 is CASSPPRGRDTEAFF. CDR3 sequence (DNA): TGTGCCAGCTCACCACCCAGGGGCCGTGACACTGAAGCTTTCTTT.

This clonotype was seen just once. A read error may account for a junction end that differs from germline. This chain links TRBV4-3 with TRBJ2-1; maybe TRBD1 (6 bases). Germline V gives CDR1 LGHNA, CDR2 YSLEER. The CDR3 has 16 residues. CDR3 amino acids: CAGSQVSGTYNNEQFF. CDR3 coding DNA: TGCGCCGGCAGCCAAGTTTCAGGGACATATAACAATGAGCAGTTCTTC.

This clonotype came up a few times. The CDR3 reads CASTKVRDGGEQYF. CDR3 DNA sequence: TGTGCCAGCACCAAGGTCAGGGATGGGGGCGAGCAGTACTTC. This sequence joins TRBV6-5 and TRBJ2-5; D might be TRBD1 or TRBD2, each matching 5 bases. The J call may be incorrect, as the DNA end agrees better with TRBJ2-7. The CDR3 is 14 residues long. Germline CDR1 is MNHEY and CDR2 is SVGAGI.

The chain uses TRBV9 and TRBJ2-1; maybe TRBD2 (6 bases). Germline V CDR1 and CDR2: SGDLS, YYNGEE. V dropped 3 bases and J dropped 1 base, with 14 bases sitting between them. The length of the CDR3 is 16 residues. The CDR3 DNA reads TGTGCCAGCAGCGCTGACCCCCGGGGGTCCTACAATGAGCAGTTCTTC. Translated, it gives CASSADPRGSYNEQFF.

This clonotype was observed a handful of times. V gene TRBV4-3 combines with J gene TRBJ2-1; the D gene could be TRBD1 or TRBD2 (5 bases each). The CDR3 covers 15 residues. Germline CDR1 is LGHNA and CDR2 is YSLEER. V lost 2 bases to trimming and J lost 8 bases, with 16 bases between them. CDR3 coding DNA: TGCGCCAGCAGCCAACATGGGACCACCGAGGATGAGCAGTTCTTC. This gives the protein CASSQHGTTEDEQFF.

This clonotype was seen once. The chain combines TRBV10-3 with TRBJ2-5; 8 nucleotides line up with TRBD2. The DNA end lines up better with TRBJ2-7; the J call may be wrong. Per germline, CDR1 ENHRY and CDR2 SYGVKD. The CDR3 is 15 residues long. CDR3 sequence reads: CAISGWDGGAYEQYF. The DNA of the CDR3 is TGTGCCATCAGTGGATGGGACGGGGGGGCGTACGAGCAGTACTTC.

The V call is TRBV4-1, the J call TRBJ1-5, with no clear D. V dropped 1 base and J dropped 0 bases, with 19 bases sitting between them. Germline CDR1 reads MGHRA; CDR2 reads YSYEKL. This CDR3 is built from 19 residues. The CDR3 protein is CASSQVASLPRYSNQPQHF. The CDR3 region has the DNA TGCGCCAGCAGCCAAGTGGCCAGTTTACCGAGATATAGCAATCAGCCCCAGCATTTT.

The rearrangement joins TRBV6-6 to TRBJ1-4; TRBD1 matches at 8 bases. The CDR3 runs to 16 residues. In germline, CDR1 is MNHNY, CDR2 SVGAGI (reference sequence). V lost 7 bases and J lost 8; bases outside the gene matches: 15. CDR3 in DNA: TGTGCCAGCACAGGGACTGAGGACAGGGACTACGAAAAACTGTTTTTT. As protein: CASTGTEDRDYEKLFF.

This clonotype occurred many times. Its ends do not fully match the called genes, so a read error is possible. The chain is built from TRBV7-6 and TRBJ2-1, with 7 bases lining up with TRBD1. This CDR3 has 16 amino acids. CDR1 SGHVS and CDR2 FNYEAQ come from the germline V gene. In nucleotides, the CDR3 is TGTGCCAGCAGCTTCCTTACAGGGGATTCCTTCAATGAGCAGTTCTTC. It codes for CASSFLTGDSFNEQFF.

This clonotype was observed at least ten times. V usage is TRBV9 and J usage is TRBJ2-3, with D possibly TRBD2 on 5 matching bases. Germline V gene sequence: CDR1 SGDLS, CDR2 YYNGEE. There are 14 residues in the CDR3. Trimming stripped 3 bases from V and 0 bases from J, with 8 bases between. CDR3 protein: CASSEEGSTDTQYF. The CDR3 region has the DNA TGTGCCAGCAGCGAAGAGGGCAGCACAGATACGCAGTATTTT.

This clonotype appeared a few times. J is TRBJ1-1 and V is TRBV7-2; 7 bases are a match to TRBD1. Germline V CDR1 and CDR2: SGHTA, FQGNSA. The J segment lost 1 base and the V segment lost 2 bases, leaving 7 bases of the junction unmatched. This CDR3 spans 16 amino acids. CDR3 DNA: TGTGCCAGCAGCTTATGGGGGGGGACAGCGAACACTGAAGCTTTCTTT. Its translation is CASSLWGGTANTEAFF.

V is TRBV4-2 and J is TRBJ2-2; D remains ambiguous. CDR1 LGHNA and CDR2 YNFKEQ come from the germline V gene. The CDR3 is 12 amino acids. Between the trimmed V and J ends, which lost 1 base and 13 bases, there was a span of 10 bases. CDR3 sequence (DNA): TGTGCCAGCAGCCAAGGGGGAAGGGCGCTGTTTTTT. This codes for CASSQGGRALFF.

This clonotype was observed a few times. The CDR3: CSGASGVYNEQYF. The CDR3 DNA is TGCAGTGGGGCTAGCGGGGTCTACAATGAGCAGTACTTC. This chain joins TRBV20-1 and TRBJ2-1; 9 bases fit TRBD2. The J call may be wrong; the DNA end is better matched by TRBJ2-7. The CDR3 is made up of 13 amino acids. Per germline, CDR1 DFQATT and CDR2 SNEGSKA (reference sequence).

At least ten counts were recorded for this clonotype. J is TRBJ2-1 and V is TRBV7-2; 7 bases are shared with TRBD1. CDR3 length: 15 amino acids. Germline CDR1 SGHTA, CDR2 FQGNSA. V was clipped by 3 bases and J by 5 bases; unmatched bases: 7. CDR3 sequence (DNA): TGTGCCAGCAGCTTCTACCGGGACAGAGACAATGAGCAGTTCTTC. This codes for CASSFYRDRDNEQFF.

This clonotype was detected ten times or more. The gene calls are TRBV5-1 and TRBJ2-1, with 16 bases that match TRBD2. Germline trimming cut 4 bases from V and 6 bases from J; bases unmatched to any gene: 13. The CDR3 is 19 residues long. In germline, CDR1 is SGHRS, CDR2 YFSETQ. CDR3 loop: CASSANPGLAGGPRNEQFF. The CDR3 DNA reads TGCGCCAGCAGCGCAAATCCGGGACTAGCGGGGGGGCCGCGCAATGAGCAGTTCTTC. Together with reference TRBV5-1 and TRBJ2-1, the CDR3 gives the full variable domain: KAGVTQTPRYLIKTRGQQVTLSCSPISGHRSVSWYQQTPGQGLQFLFEYFSETQRNKGNFPGRFSGRQFSNSRSEMNVSTLELGDSALYLCASSANPGLAGGPRNEQFFGPGTRLTVL.

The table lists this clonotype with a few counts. The CDR3 sequence is CSARDRQRHNFYEQYF. CDR3 sequence (DNA): TGCAGTGCTAGAGATAGGCAGCGGCATAATTTCTACGAGCAGTACTTC. This chain joins TRBV20-1 and TRBJ2-5; a possible D gene is TRBD2 (5 bases). TRBJ2-7 explains the end of the DNA better; the J call may be wrong. The V gene's germline CDR1 is DFQATT and CDR2 SNEGSKA (reference sequence). The length of the CDR3 is 16 residues.

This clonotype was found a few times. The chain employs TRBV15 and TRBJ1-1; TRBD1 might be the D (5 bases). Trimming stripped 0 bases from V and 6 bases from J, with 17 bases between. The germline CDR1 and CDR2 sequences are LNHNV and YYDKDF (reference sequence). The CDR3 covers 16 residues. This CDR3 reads CATSRDRGSSIAEAFF. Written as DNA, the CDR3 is TGTGCCACCAGCAGAGATCGGGGCAGCTCAATCGCTGAAGCTTTCTTT.

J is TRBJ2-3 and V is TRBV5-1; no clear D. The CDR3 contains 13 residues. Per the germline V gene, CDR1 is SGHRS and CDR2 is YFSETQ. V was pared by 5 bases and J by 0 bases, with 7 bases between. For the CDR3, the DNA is TGCGCCAGCAGGCCGCAAAGCACAGATACGCAGTATTTT. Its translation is CASRPQSTDTQYF.